This T cell receptor beta chain derives from a study of radiotherapy plus CTLA-4 blockade in lung cancer. TCRdb keeps only in-frame clones here, not all; method: immunoSEQ multiplex PCR. The repertoire has some 64,000 clones, approximately 75% of them found once; the top ten carry approximately 4.4%. This CDR3 is 13 amino acids long. V lost 5 bases, J lost 3 bases, and 11 bases lay in between. Germline values: CDR1 SGHVS, CDR2 FQNEAQ. The sequence was obtained from a human donor with non-small cell lung cancer who had a complete response to radiotherapy plus ipilimumab. Sequences were derived from peripheral blood, sampled from a patient treated with radiotherapy plus ipilimumab. The rearrangement links TRBV7-8 to TRBJ2-7; no clear D. CDR3 in DNA: TGTGCCAGCAGCCTCTCCCCCGTCTACGAGCAGTACTTC. Encoded protein: CASSLSPVYEQYF.